The rows below give T cell receptor beta chains drawn from one sample of a study of T cell changes during pregnancy in multiple sclerosis. Clones were sequenced by immunoSEQ multiplex PCR, and TCRdb holds only the in-frame ones, with some missing. The table records fewer than 85,000 clones, just under 95% of them present only once. Sequences were derived from peripheral blood, sampled in the second trimester of pregnancy. The receptors come from a female donor with multiple sclerosis, enrolled in a pregnancy study. CDR3s include the opening cysteine and the closing phenylalanine or tryptophan. The D gene is left open where the match is weak. Clone size is shown for a subset of rows, as once, few, many or a class of expanded clone.

clone size	D gene	V gene	J gene	CDR3 DNA	CDR3 protein
NA	TRBD1	TRBV2	TRBJ1-6	TGTGCCAGCCTAACAGGGGTTTATTCACCCCTCCACTTT	CASLTGVYSPLHF
NA	NA	TRBV6-1	TRBJ1-6	TGTGCCAGCAGACAGAGCTCCTATAATTCACCCCTCCACTTT	CASRQSSYNSPLHF
NA	NA	TRBV11-3	TRBJ2-7	TGTGCCAGCAGGGACTCCGGCGAGCAGTACTTC	CASRDSGEQYF
NA	TRBD1	TRBV5-6	TRBJ2-5	TGTGCCAGCAGCTTTCGACAGGGCGAACAGACCCAGTACTTC	CASSFRQGEQTQYF
NA	NA	TRBV7-2	TRBJ2-7	TGTGCCAGCAGCTTAGGGGCCAGGGTGTCCTACGAGCAGTACTTC	CASSLGARVSYEQYF
NA	TRBD1	TRBV5-6	TRBJ1-2	TGTGCCAGCAGCGCAAGACAGGGGTACGGCTACACCTTC	CASSARQGYGYTF
NA	TRBD1	TRBV18	TRBJ1-1	TGTGCCAGCTCACCACCGGGACAGCTAGCTTTCTTT	CASSPPGQLAFF
NA	NA	TRBV5-1	TRBJ1-4	TGCGCCAGCAGCCCCGGCGGGTTTAATGAAAAACTGTTTTTT	CASSPGGFNEKLFF
NA	NA	TRBV5-6	TRBJ2-7	TGTGCCAGCAGCCGGGACTTCTACGAGCAGTACTTC	CASSRDFYEQYF
NA	NA	TRBV30	TRBJ2-3	TGTGCCTGGAGTGGCTGGGGGGAAGGCACAGATACGCAGTATTTT	CAWSGWGEGTDTQYF
NA	NA	TRBV4-1	TRBJ1-3	TGCGCCAGCAGCCAAGACGGAGGTTTCGTCTCTGGAAACACCATATATTTT	CASSQDGGFVSGNTIYF
NA	NA	TRBV28	TRBJ2-5	TGTGCCAGCAGTTTGTATCAGCAAGAGACCCAGTACTTC	CASSLYQQETQYF
NA	NA	TRBV11-3	TRBJ2-1	TGTGCCAGCAGCTCGTATAAATCGACGGGTTTTGAGCAGTTCTTC	CASSSYKSTGFEQFF
NA	NA	TRBV9	TRBJ2-2	TGTGCCAGCAGCGTAAGGCAGGGGCCGAACACCGGGGAGCTGTTTTTT	CASSVRQGPNTGELFF
NA	NA	TRBV7-4	TRBJ1-4	TGTGCCAGCAGCTCCGGAAGGACAGCTCTTGCAACTAATGAAAAACTGTTTTTT	CASSSGRTALATNEKLFF
NA	TRBD1	TRBV28	TRBJ2-3	TGTGCCAGCAGAAATCACAGGGGGCGAAATACGCAGTATTTT	CASRNHRGRNTQYF
NA	NA	TRBV7-9	TRBJ2-2	TGTGCCAGCAGCTTAGGGGAGACCGGGGAGCTGTTTTTT	CASSLGETGELFF
NA	TRBD1	TRBV11-2	TRBJ1-2	TGTGCCAGCAGCTTTGGTACCTCGGACAGGGGTGGGCTTTCGAAGGGCTACACCTTC	CASSFGTSDRGGLSKGYTF
NA	TRBD1	TRBV2	TRBJ1-5	TGTGCCAGCAGGGGACAGTTAAATCAGCCCCAGCATTTT	CASRGQLNQPQHF
NA	NA	TRBV5-8	TRBJ1-1	TGTGCCAGCAGCTTGGCACAATCCAGAAGGGAGGGGAACACTGAAGCTTTCTTT	CASSLAQSRREGNTEAFF
NA	NA	TRBV5-6	TRBJ2-2	TGTGCCAGCAGCCAGACGATACAGGTCTGGAACACCGGGGAGCTGTTTTTT	CASSQTIQVWNTGELFF
NA	TRBD1	TRBV28	TRBJ1-1	TGTGCCAGCAGTTTTACACCCATCAGGGCAGGGGGTGGGGCCACTGAAGCTTTCTTT	CASSFTPIRAGGGATEAFF
NA	TRBD1	TRBV15	TRBJ1-1	TGTGCCACCAGCAGAGTGACAGGGGCAGGGAGCGCTGAAGCTTTCTTT	CATSRVTGAGSAEAFF
NA	NA	TRBV27	TRBJ1-6	TGTGCCAGCAGTATCCGCCGGAGGGAGGGGAGCTCCTATAATTCACCCCTCCACTTT	CASSIRRREGSSYNSPLHF
NA	NA	TRBV11-2	TRBJ1-2	TGTGCCAGCAGCTTAGGAACCCGGGAAGGGGGCTACACCTTC	CASSLGTREGGYTF
NA	TRBD1	TRBV4-1	TRBJ2-7	TGCGCCAGCAGCCCCCGGCCGGGACAGGGGTTCCACGAGCAGTACTTC	CASSPRPGQGFHEQYF
once	TRBD1	TRBV27	TRBJ2-2	TGTGCCAGCAGAGGTGGGCAGGGGGCGCGGACCGGGGAGCTGTTTTTT	CASRGGQGARTGELFF
NA	TRBD2	TRBV28	TRBJ2-7	TGTGCCAGCAGACCGGGACTAGCGGGAGGCCCTACCCCCGAGCAGTACTTC	CASRPGLAGGPTPEQYF
NA	NA	TRBV19	TRBJ2-3	TGTGCCAGTAAAGACACGGAACGGGACACAGATACGCAGTATTTT	CASKDTERDTDTQYF
few	NA	TRBV6-5	TRBJ2-5	TGTGCCAGCCGGGTCCAAGAGACCCAGTACTTC	CASRVQETQYF
NA	NA	TRBV6-4	TRBJ2-3	TGTGCCAGCAGTGAGTCTAGCGACGGGACGGCGCAGTATTTT	CASSESSDGTAQYF
NA	TRBD1	TRBV7-2	TRBJ1-2	TGTGCCAGCAGCCCCGGCAGGGGGCAGGGTGGCTACACCTTC	CASSPGRGQGGYTF
NA	NA	TRBV28	TRBJ2-1	TGTGCCAGCAGTTTACCGGGAGCCCTGGGGAGTGAGCAGTTCTTC	CASSLPGALGSEQFF
NA	NA	TRBV7-6	TRBJ2-2	TGTGCCAGCAGGGGGACAAACACCGGGGAGCTGTTTTTT	CASRGTNTGELFF
NA	NA	TRBV15	TRBJ1-5	TGTGCCACCAGCACACAAAAATGGGGGGGTCGTCAGCCCCAGCATTTT	CATSTQKWGGRQPQHF
NA	NA	TRBV7-2	TRBJ2-7	TGTGCCAGCAGCTTAGATAACAGAATCTACGAGCAGTACTTC	CASSLDNRIYEQYF
NA	NA	TRBV5-1	TRBJ2-1	TGCGCCAGCAGTAATGGGCAGGGGGGTGATGAGCAGTTCTTC	CASSNGQGGDEQFF
NA	TRBD1	TRBV2	TRBJ1-6	TGTGCCAGCAGCGACGACAGGGCCTATAATTCACCCCTCCACTTT	CASSDDRAYNSPLHF
NA	NA	TRBV19	TRBJ2-7	TGTGCCAGCTCGCCTACAGGGCTCATCAGTATCGAGCAGTACTTC	CASSPTGLISIEQYF